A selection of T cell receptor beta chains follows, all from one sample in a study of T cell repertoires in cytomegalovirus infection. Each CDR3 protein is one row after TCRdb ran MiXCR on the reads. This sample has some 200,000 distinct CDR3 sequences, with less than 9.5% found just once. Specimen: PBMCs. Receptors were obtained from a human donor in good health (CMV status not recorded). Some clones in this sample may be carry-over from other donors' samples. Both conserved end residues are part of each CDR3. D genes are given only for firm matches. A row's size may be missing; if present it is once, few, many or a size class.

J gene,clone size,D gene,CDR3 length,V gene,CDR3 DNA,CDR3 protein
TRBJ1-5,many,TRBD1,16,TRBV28,TGTGCCAGCAGTAAGACAGGGGCCGGCGGGGGGCAGCCCCAGCATTTT,CASSKTGAGGGQPQHF
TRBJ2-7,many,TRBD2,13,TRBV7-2,TGTGCCAGCAGCAGCGGGAGAGGGAGAGAGCAGTACTTC,CASSSGRGREQYF
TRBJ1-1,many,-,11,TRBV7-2,TGTGCCAGCAGCTTAGCAGGGGCAGCTTTCTTT,CASSLAGAAFF
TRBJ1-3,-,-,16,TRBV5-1,TGCGCCAGCAGAGAGTATAGGGGACGCTCTGGAAACACCATATATTTT,CASREYRGRSGNTIYF
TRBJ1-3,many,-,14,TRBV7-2,TGTGCCAGCAGCTCGGCTAATTCTGGAAACACCATATATTTT,CASSSANSGNTIYF
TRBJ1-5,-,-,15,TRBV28,TGTGCCAGCAGTTTCCTAGGACTCCGCAATCAGCCCCAGCATTTT,CASSFLGLRNQPQHF
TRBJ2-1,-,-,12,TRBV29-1,TGCAGCGTTGAGCCTAATAGCGGTGCGCAGTTCTTC,CSVEPNSGAQFF
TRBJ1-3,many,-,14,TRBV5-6,TGTGCCAGCAGCTCGATGCATCGGGGGAACACCATATATTTT,CASSSMHRGNTIYF
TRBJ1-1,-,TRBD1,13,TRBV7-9,TGTGCCAGCAGCTTGGAGACAGGGTCAGGTGCTTTCTTT,CASSLETGSGAFF
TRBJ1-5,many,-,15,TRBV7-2,TGTGCCAGCAGCTTAGTGGGCGGGGCGGGCCAGCCCCAGCATTTT,CASSLVGGAGQPQHF
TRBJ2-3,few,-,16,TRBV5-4,TGTGCCAGCAGCGCAGGGTACGCTGGGAGGACAGATACGCAGTATTTT,CASSAGYAGRTDTQYF
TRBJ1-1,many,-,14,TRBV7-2,TGTGCCAGCAGGCAAGGGCAGTTGAACACTGAAGCTTTCTTT,CASRQGQLNTEAFF
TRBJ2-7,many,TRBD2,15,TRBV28,TGTGCCAGCAGTCGCGGACTAGCGGGATATGTCGAGCAGTACTTC,CASSRGLAGYVEQYF
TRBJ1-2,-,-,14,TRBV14,TGTGCCAGCAGCCCGAATTTACGTCAGGATGGCTACACCTTC,CASSPNLRQDGYTF
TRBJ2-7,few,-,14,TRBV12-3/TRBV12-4,TGTGCCAGCAGTTTAGGCGGGGAGTACTACGAGCAGTACTTC,CASSLGGEYYEQYF
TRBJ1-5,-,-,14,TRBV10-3,TGTGCCATCAGTGAGTCAGGACAGAATCAGCCCCAGCATTTT,CAISESGQNQPQHF
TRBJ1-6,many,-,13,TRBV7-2,TGTGCCAGCAGCGTATACGATAATTCACCCCTCCACTTT,CASSVYDNSPLHF
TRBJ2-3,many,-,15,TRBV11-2,TGTGCCAGCAGCTTAGATAGTGGGGTCACAGATACGCAGTATTTT,CASSLDSGVTDTQYF
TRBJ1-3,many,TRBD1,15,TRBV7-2,TGTGCCAGCAGCATACCGGGACAGGGCGGAAACACCATATATTTT,CASSIPGQGGNTIYF
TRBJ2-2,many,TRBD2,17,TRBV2,TGTGCCAGCAGTGAAGCTACTCTAGCGGGGGGGTCCGGGGAGCTGTTTTTT,CASSEATLAGGSGELFF
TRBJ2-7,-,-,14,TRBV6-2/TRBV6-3,TGTGCCAGCAGATCTACAGGATTCCTCTACGAGCAGTACTTC,CASRSTGFLYEQYF
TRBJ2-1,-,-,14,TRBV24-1,TGTGCCACCAGTGCCAGACTAGGAACTACGGAGCAGTTCTTC,CATSARLGTTEQFF
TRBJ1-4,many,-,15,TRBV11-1,TGTGCCAGCAGCTTGGAACCAGGGACTAATGAAAAACTGTTTTTT,CASSLEPGTNEKLFF
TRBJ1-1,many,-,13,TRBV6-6,TGTGCCAGCAGGGTGGCGGGGGGCACTGAAGCTTTCTTT,CASRVAGGTEAFF
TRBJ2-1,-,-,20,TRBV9,TGTGCCAGCAGCGGACTCTTGGGGACACGTAGTTCCAAAGATAACAATGAGCAGTTCTTC,CASSGLLGTRSSKDNNEQFF
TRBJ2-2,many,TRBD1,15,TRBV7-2,TGTGCCAGCAGCTCCCGGGACAGGAACACCGGGGAGCTGTTTTTT,CASSSRDRNTGELFF